This T cell receptor beta chain emerged from a study of low-dose radiotherapy and immunotherapy resistance in tumors. The wider study: Every two weeks, cyclophosphamide 200 mg/m2 was infused one day before radiation plus immunotherapy.

Losses at the gene ends were 6 bases for V and 1 base for J; bases not matched to a gene: 6. Germline assignment: CDR1 MDHEN and CDR2 SYDVKM. The CDR3 runs to 15 residues. This clonotype was detected many times. Regarding time point: after trial treatment. Treatment defined: LDRT plus nivolumab, ipilimumab, low-dose cyclophosphamide and aspirin (RACIN trial). Priming of first-strand cDNA relied on TRAV- and TRBV-specific primers (covering alpha and beta chains). PCR amplification of the TCRs was performed with Phusion for 15 to 25 PCR cycles, and it relied on a constant-region primer together with a V-primer adapter. Following isolation, mRNA was amplified via in vitro transcription. TCRdb used MiXCR to reprocess the reads, holding one entry per CDR3 protein. The table lists just over 90,000 distinct CDR3 sequences, around a fifth of them singletons.

This TCR derives from a female donor with ovarian cancer. Sequences were derived from PBMCs, sampled after low-dose radiotherapy plus immunotherapy. The chain employs TRBV28 and TRBJ2-5, with 9 bases identical to TRBD2. The CDR3 DNA follows: TGTGCCAGCAGCTTAGTGCGGGGGGGCCAAGAGACCCAGTACTTC. Protein sequence: CASSLVRGGQETQYF.